This TCR beta chain was identified in a study of T cell clonality in common variable immunodeficiency. The study, taken as a whole, reports: Patient heterogeneity in the CVID cohort limited correlations between repertoire features and clinical complications. TCRbeta clonality was increased in CVID versus healthy controls. Compared with controls, CVID subjects had fewer shared TCRbeta clones.

This CDR3 region has 16 residues. Germline lookup yields CDR1 LNHDA and CDR2 SQIVND (reference sequence). The ends were cut back, 8 bases at V and 7 bases at J, with 23 bases in the middle. This clone was observed a few times. Its specificity is unknown. With the read ending 3 residues before the CDR3 end, the germline J gene is used to fill in that end. Sequencing input was equivalent genomic DNA from CVID and controls. The assay was immunoSEQ multiplex PCR, and TCRdb's table has in-frame clones only and misses some. Recorded here are some 50,000 clones, none singletons. The J gene is TRBJ2-2, the V gene TRBV19; D is perhaps TRBD2 (5 bases). The specimen was peripheral blood mononuclear cells. This sequence was found in a person aged 18 to 70 in good health. CDR3 bases read: TGTGCCAGTTATAGCGCTGGAGCCGTGGGGAGCGGGGAG. Amino acid sequence: CASYSAGAVGSGE. The full CDR3 protein is CASYSAGAVGSGELFF.